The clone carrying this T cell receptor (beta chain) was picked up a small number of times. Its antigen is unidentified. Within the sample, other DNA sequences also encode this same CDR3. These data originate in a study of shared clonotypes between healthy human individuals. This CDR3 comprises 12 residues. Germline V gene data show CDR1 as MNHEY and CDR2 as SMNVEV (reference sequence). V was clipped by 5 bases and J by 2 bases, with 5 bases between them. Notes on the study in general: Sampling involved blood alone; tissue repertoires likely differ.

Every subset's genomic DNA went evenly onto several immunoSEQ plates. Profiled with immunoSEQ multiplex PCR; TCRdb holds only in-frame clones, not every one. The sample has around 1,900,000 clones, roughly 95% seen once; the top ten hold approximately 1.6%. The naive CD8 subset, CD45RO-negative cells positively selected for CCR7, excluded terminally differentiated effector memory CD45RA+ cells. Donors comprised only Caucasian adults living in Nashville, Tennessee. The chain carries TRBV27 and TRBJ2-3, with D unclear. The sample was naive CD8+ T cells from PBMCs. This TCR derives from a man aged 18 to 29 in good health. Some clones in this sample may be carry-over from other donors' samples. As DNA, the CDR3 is TGTGCCAGCAGTCCAAACACAGATACGCAGTATTTT. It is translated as CASSPNTDTQYF.